This paragraph covers one T cell receptor beta chain sequence. No antigen is known for it. V was cut by 3 bases and J by 5 bases, with 11 bases left in between. Germline values: CDR1 WNHNN, CDR2 SYGVQD (reference sequence). This CDR3 comprises 13 residues. The data originate from a study of a mutant IDH1 vaccine in newly diagnosed glioma. The protocol was immunoSEQ multiplex PCR, while the TCRdb copy is restricted to in-frame clones and leaves out a portion. The sample yields around 41,000 clones, roughly nine tenths seen once. The time point was: week 35, safety follow-up. Every vaccine dose comprised 300 ug of mutant IDH1 20-mer peptide plus topical imiquimod.

This clonotype was sampled from a man aged 40-55 years with glioma. This rearrangement joins TRBV10-1 to TRBJ2-7; D perhaps matches TRBD1 (5 bases). Sequences were derived from PBMCs, sampled from a glioma patient whose treatment included an IDH1 peptide vaccine. The CDR3 coding sequence is TGCGCCAGCAGTGATCTCCCAGGGAACGAGCAGTACTTC. This translates into CASSDLPGNEQYF.